This T cell receptor beta chain is from a study of blood T cell repertoires in COVID-19. Study-wide background: Sites in the United States, Italy and Spain provided acute and convalescent COVID-19 samples. PBMCs, B-cell-depleted T cells, or T cells were the source of the cDNA or gDNA that made up the material.

Original processing notes: Researchers report that nucleated cell counts were estimated from reference gene primer amplification. Only in-frame clones appear in the TCRdb table, and some are missing; sequencing was by immunoSEQ multiplex PCR. The V and J calls and clone size were taken over from that table, and D and trimming were inferred from the DNA. The repertoire holds fewer than 140,000 clones, about two thirds seen once, with 0.9% in the top ten. V shed 4 bases, J shed 2 bases, and the junction held 11 bases outside the gene matches. The CDR3 loop spans 18 amino acids. Germline assignment: CDR1 SGDLS and CDR2 YYNGEE.

The material sequenced was peripheral blood. V gene TRBV9 combines with J gene TRBJ2-6; 8 positions match TRBD1. This TCR was sampled from a human donor with acute or convalescent COVID-19. The donor label of this sample is uncertain. CDR3 residues: CASSPRDRSVPGANVLTF. The CDR3 nucleotides read TGTGCCAGCAGCCCCAGGGACAGGAGCGTCCCTGGGGCCAACGTCCTGACTTTC.